This is a list of T cell receptor beta chains from one sample in a study of T cell repertoires in cytomegalovirus infection. These TCRs are of unknown antigen specificity. TCRdb independently ran MiXCR on the reads; one entry per CDR3 protein. The sample carries hundreds of thousands of distinct CDR3 sequences, 30% to 40% recorded once. The sequencing here drew on cultured PBMCs, taken from culture after CMV antigen stimulation. These receptors all come from a human donor in good health (CMV status not recorded). Some clones in this sample may be carry-over from other donors' samples. Both conserved end residues are part of each CDR3.

J gene,V gene,CDR3 protein
TRBJ1-5,TRBV19,CASRKGGPSNQPQHF
TRBJ2-2,TRBV19,CASSIRGLDTGELFF
TRBJ1-5,TRBV6-2/TRBV6-3,CASSWTGQDQPQHF
TRBJ2-5,TRBV27,CASSFYGSETQYF
TRBJ2-7,TRBV27,CASSRGLAGGQGDEQYF
TRBJ2-7,TRBV7-2,CASSLALLAGESYEQYF
TRBJ2-1,TRBV4-1,CASSQAVTGGAGNEQFF
TRBJ1-1,TRBV28,CASSLIDRALGEAFF
TRBJ2-3,TRBV7-2,CASSAQGDTQYF
TRBJ2-7,TRBV7-9,CASSERGNAYEQYF
TRBJ1-5,TRBV27,CASSWEWNQPQHF
TRBJ2-7,TRBV7-2,CASSPSLAVNSYEQYF
TRBJ2-7,TRBV10-3,CAISEDSGTYEQYF
TRBJ2-3,TRBV7-2,CASSHFFGTSGSSDTQYF
TRBJ1-6,TRBV27,CASSLLSEGGYNSPLHF
TRBJ2-3,TRBV4-3,CASSLGLDPATQYF
TRBJ1-3,TRBV7-6,CASSEGLSGNTIYF
TRBJ1-5,TRBV24-1,CATTIHGSNQPQHF
TRBJ2-4,TRBV19,CASSEGQRGKNIQYF
TRBJ1-4,TRBV4-2,CASSQVSPDPLFF
TRBJ2-5,TRBV28,CASSLAGSRENQYF
TRBJ1-2,TRBV27,CASSIQGQGSVGYTF
TRBJ1-1,TRBV12-5,CASGLGRSAFF
TRBJ2-3,TRBV6-1,CASSEPAFRTGSTDTQYF
TRBJ2-2,TRBV5-1,CASSYTPDRSNTGELFF
TRBJ2-2,TRBV7-6,CASRHQELFF
TRBJ2-7,TRBV12-3/TRBV12-4,CASSRRTGNEQYF
TRBJ2-5,TRBV20-1,CSARVAGGPQETQYF
TRBJ2-1,TRBV6-6,CASSKPLAGGRGEQFF
TRBJ2-3,TRBV5-3,CASSPEGQGFTTSTDTQYF
TRBJ2-2,TRBV7-8,CASSLGTGPGELFF
TRBJ2-7,TRBV28,CASSLSGLGREGNYEQYF
TRBJ2-1,TRBV6-6,CASSLYPSGRSAEQFF
TRBJ2-2,TRBV15,CATSSGRAGFAGELFF
TRBJ2-1,TRBV7-2,CASSMREGYGEQFF
TRBJ2-2,TRBV7-6,CASSPYAGGNTGELFF
TRBJ1-4,TRBV4-1,CASSQDPSGFGELFF
TRBJ1-3,TRBV12-3/TRBV12-4,CASSPQTGISSGNTIYF
TRBJ1-5,TRBV7-8,CASSSGTVSNQPQHF
TRBJ1-5,TRBV19,CASSIARGGNQPQHF
TRBJ2-3,TRBV6-2/TRBV6-3,CASKTGTGWDTQYF
TRBJ1-5,TRBV4-1,CASSQDLGANQPQHF
TRBJ1-5,TRBV15,CATSRGKNQPQHF
TRBJ1-1,TRBV19,CASRQAAGDTEAFF
TRBJ2-5,TRBV6-5,CASSSGGRGLETQYF